These T cell receptor beta chains were read from a single sample in a study of blood T cells in healthy people across ages. TCRdb used MiXCR to reprocess the 5' RACE reads, holding one entry per CDR3 protein. The table records approximately 1.5 million distinct CDR3 sequences, 30% to 40% of them present only once. The sequenced sample was blood. All receptors come from a young woman in good health. The CDR3 runs from the conserved cysteine through the conserved F or W. The order of the fields is D gene, V gene, clone size, J gene, CDR3 protein, CDR3 DNA. A D gene is named only where the DNA matches it firmly. Clone sizes are given selectively: once, few, many, or a class where the clone is expanded.

d_call: -; v_call: TRBV5-6; clone_size: -; j_call: TRBJ2-7; cdr3_aa: CASTPGWGTAYEQYF; cdr3_nt: TGTGCCAGCACCCCTGGTTGGGGCACAGCCTACGAGCAGTACTTC
d_call: -; v_call: TRBV7-6; clone_size: many; j_call: TRBJ1-1; cdr3_aa: CASSSLGWQGTDTEAFF; cdr3_nt: TGTGCCAGCAGCTCCCTTGGTTGGCAGGGTACGGACACTGAAGCTTTCTTT
d_call: -; v_call: TRBV2; clone_size: -; j_call: TRBJ1-1; cdr3_aa: CASSEPEGPREAFF; cdr3_nt: TGTGCCAGCAGTGAACCCGAAGGGCCTCGTGAAGCTTTCTTT
d_call: -; v_call: TRBV3-1; clone_size: -; j_call: TRBJ1-2; cdr3_aa: CASSPLDSTNYGYTF; cdr3_nt: TGTGCCAGCAGCCCCCTAGACAGTACTAACTATGGCTACACCTTC
d_call: TRBD2; v_call: TRBV12-3/TRBV12-4; clone_size: -; j_call: TRBJ2-1; cdr3_aa: CASSKTSGSNNEQFF; cdr3_nt: TGTGCCAGCAGTAAAACTAGCGGGAGTAATAATGAGCAGTTCTTC
d_call: -; v_call: TRBV5-1; clone_size: -; j_call: TRBJ2-1; cdr3_aa: CASSLWTESRDEQFF; cdr3_nt: TGCGCCAGCAGCTTGTGGACTGAAAGCAGAGATGAGCAGTTCTTC
d_call: -; v_call: TRBV7-6; clone_size: -; j_call: TRBJ2-7; cdr3_aa: CASSTEDGPYEQYF; cdr3_nt: TGTGCCAGCAGCACCGAGGACGGACCCTACGAGCAGTACTTC
d_call: TRBD2; v_call: TRBV7-9; clone_size: -; j_call: TRBJ2-2; cdr3_aa: CASSKGASGANTGELFF; cdr3_nt: TGTGCCAGCAGCAAGGGGGCTAGCGGGGCGAACACCGGGGAGCTGTTTTTT
d_call: -; v_call: TRBV6-5; clone_size: few; j_call: TRBJ1-6; cdr3_aa: CASSYSNMVASNSPLHF; cdr3_nt: TGTGCCAGCAGTTACTCGAATATGGTGGCGTCCAATTCACCCCTCCACTTT
d_call: TRBD2; v_call: TRBV7-9; clone_size: few; j_call: TRBJ2-1; cdr3_aa: CASSIHTGGGYNEQFF; cdr3_nt: TGTGCCAGCAGCATCCATACGGGGGGGGGCTACAATGAGCAGTTCTTC